Below, 4 T cell receptor beta chains from the same sample are listed, as sequenced in a study of early T cells in non-severe SARS-CoV-2 infection. Each CDR3 protein is one row after TCRdb ran MiXCR on the 5' RACE reads. Altogether some 98,000 distinct CDR3 sequences are present, 9.5% to 12% being singletons, with the ten largest covering 4% to 5.5%. The material sequenced was whole blood. The source of these receptors is an adult who was a healthcare worker with PCR-confirmed SARS-CoV-2 infection or an uninfected control (not recorded which).

At least ten counts were recorded for this clonotype. The CDR3 nucleotides read TGTGCCAGCCAGCGGGACTCTACCTACAATGAGCAGTTCTTC. This gives the protein CASQRDSTYNEQFF. The chain links TRBV2 to TRBJ2-1; 7 positions match TRBD2. This CDR3 has 14 residues. Germline-derived CDR1 and CDR2 are SNHLY and FYNNEI. J was trimmed by 2 bases and V by 8 bases; bases with no gene match: 6.

This chain links TRBV7-8 with TRBJ2-1; D not certain. Looked up from germline, CDR1 is SGHVS and CDR2 is FQNEAQ. V lost 2 bases and J 5 bases, leaving 13 bases between the germline ends. The CDR3 runs to 15 residues. The CDR3 here is CASSLKGPTDNEQFF. The CDR3 DNA follows: TGTGCCAGCAGCTTAAAAGGGCCGACGGACAATGAGCAGTTCTTC.

Ten or more counts support this clonotype. This chain joins TRBV30 and TRBJ1-2, with D uncertain. Per the germline V gene, CDR1 is GTSNPN and CDR2 is SVGIG (reference sequence). V was pared by 0 bases and J by 4 bases, with 9 bases between. The CDR3 spans 13 residues. DNA for the CDR3: TGTGCCTGGAGTGTAATGCACGGCTATGGCTACACCTTC. It encodes CAWSVMHGYGYTF.

V usage is TRBV20-1 and J usage is TRBJ2-7; TRBD1 is a possible D gene (5 bases). The V end was cut by 1 base, the J end by 4 bases, with 14 bases between. The CDR3 totals 14 residues. The germline gives CDR1 DFQATT, CDR2 SNEGSKA (reference sequence). CDR3 loop: CSARAAGWGYEQYF. The CDR3 nucleotides are TGCAGTGCTAGAGCTGCAGGGTGGGGATACGAGCAGTACTTC.